This T cell receptor (beta chain) was sequenced for a study of vaccination and CD4 T cells after COVID-19. At the level of the study: The convalescents included six males and four females, and among them two were Hispanic while seven were Caucasian. Convalescent patients gave post-COVID blood a median around 91 days post-diagnosis, range 35 to 161.

Study outcomes and limitations: 304 of 307 vaccine-specific clones from convalescent patients were spike mono-reactive.

Points on this clonotype: Its antigen remains unidentified.

Sample treatment: roughly ten-day PBMC culture with coronavirus spike peptide pools or control peptides (ViraFEST assay). CD4+ T cells that had been cultured provided DNA sequenced with the Oncomine TCR Beta short-read assay. Investigators isolated genomic DNA from cultured CD4+ T cells. TCRdb recomputed calls from the PCR reads with MiXCR, one row per CDR3 protein. In the table there are around 9,100 distinct CDR3 sequences, approximately 61% of which are singletons. The CDR3 runs 14 residues. Germline CDR1 and CDR2: MNHEY and SMNVEV (reference sequence). Trimming removed 5 bases from V and 4 bases from J, with 12 bases in between.

V and J are TRBV27 and TRBJ1-5, with no clear D. The sequences come from cultured CD4+ T cells from blood, collected after SARS-CoV-2 vaccination. This clonotype was obtained from a human donor with COVID-19. As DNA, the CDR3 is TGTGCCAGCAGTCTTCGGGATGCGAATCAGCCCCAGCATTTT. Protein product: CASSLRDANQPQHF.